The T cell receptor (beta chain) described here comes from a study of CD8+ T cells in alopecia areata. The germline V gene encodes CDR1 SGHTA and CDR2 FQGNSA. This CDR3 has 15 residues. Trimming removed 4 bases from V and 0 bases from J, with 10 bases in between. This clone was picked up a small number of times. It was cDNA, reverse transcribed from extracted RNA, that served as the sequencing template. The method was immunoSEQ multiplex PCR; TCRdb's version includes in-frame clones alone and lacks a portion of them. The profile shows around 130,000 clones, approximately 58% of them singletons. This chain links TRBV7-2 with TRBJ1-5; D gene ambiguous. The receptor comes from a human donor with alopecia areata. Material: CD4+ T cells sorted from blood, obtained at week 0. CDR3 bases: TGTGCCAGCAGCTCGGACGGATTTAGCAATCAGCCCCAGCATTTT. This encodes CASSSDGFSNQPQHF.